This T cell receptor (beta chain) came from a study of T cells after yellow fever vaccination. About the research overall: For low cell numbers, libraries were made with SMART-Seq v4 Ultra Low Input.

The CDR3 covers 14 residues. Trimming took 6 bases from V and 5 from J, leaving 14 bases between them. A 5'RACE template-switching step, the method used to make TCR cDNA, added a universal primer site and UMIs. TCRdb re-analysed the 5' RACE reads in MiXCR, keeping a single row per CDR3 protein. The sample shows fewer than 650,000 distinct CDR3 sequences, 21% of them seen only once. This specimen was PBMCs, taken roughly 20 days after the first yellow fever vaccination. The receptor comes from a man younger than 30 who received the YFV17D yellow fever vaccine. The chain uses TRBV12-3 or TRBV12-4 and TRBJ1-5, with a possible D match to TRBD1 (6 bases). This chain's CDR3 is CASRLGGADQPQHF. The CDR3 DNA follows: TGTGCCAGCAGATTGGGGGGGGCGGATCAGCCCCAGCATTTT.